These 23 T cell receptor beta chains were all obtained from the same sample, sequenced in a study of tumor and adjacent non-tumor tissue in lung cancer. The template was RNA from unsorted bulk tissue. More than 3 cm separated this lung sample from the edge of the tumor. The library came from three nested PCR rounds adapted from ARM-PCR protocols. TCRdb independently ran MiXCR on the multiplex PCR reads; one entry per CDR3 protein. The profile covers tens of thousands of distinct CDR3 sequences, with around two thirds appearing a single time and roughly a third taken by the ten largest. Sequencing was performed on distant non-tumor lung tissue. Receptor source: a man between 65 and 80 years old with non-small cell lung cancer.

This clonotype was recorded once. The junction differs from germline at one of its ends, possibly a read error. The genes are TRBV4-2 and TRBJ2-7, with 7 positions matching TRBD2. The CDR3 sequence is 15 residues long. Germline V lookup: CDR1 LGHNA, CDR2 YNFKEQ. CDR3: CASSQVSSGTYEQHF. The CDR3 DNA follows: TGTGCGAGCAGCCAAGTGTCTAGCGGAACCTACGAGCAGCACTTC.

Turning to this clonotype: A much larger clone sits a single nucleotide away, making a read error possible. The chain has TRBV24-1 and TRBJ1-5, with D possibly TRBD1 on 5 matching bases. Germline CDR1 reads KGHDR; CDR2 reads SFDVKD. The CDR3 runs 15 residues. V dropped 5 bases and J dropped 2 bases, with 12 bases sitting between them. CDR3 amino acids: CATSAADSCNQPQHF. The CDR3 DNA reads as TGTGCCACCAGTGCCGCTGACAGCTGCAATCAGCCCCAGCATTTT.

Turning to this clonotype: A clone one base away is much larger, so this may be a read error. The chain links TRBV12-3 or TRBV12-4 to TRBJ2-2; D not certain. The CDR3 length is 17 residues. V was shortened by 8 bases and J by 5 bases, with 24 bases between the two germline ends. The CDR3 sequence: CASRATQTFARTGELFF. In DNA form, the CDR3 reads TGTGCCAGCCGGGCCACGCAGACATTCGCGAGGACCGGGGAGCTGTTTTTT.

The CDR3 coding sequence is TGTGCCATCAGTCCCGGGGTGAGGACAGATACGCAGTATTTT. Protein: CAISPGVRTDTQYF. This chain connects TRBV11-2 to TRBJ2-3, with D possibly TRBD2 on 5 matching bases. V lost 10 bases, J lost 3 bases, and 17 bases lay in between. Germline CDR1 reads SGHAT; CDR2 reads FQNNGV. This CDR3 is 14 amino acids long.

The genes are TRBV14 and TRBJ2-3, with D hard to call. CDR3 length equals 13 residues. V was clipped by 4 bases and J by 0 bases, with 5 bases between them. Per germline, CDR1 SGHDN and CDR2 FVKESK. The CDR3 reads CASSRHSTDTQYF. The CDR3 coding sequence is TGTGCCAGCAGCCGGCACAGCACAGATACGCAGTATTTT.

This clonotype was counted ten times or more. CDR3 protein: CASSYSAGGYNEQFF. In DNA form, the CDR3 reads TGTGCCAGCAGTTACTCGGCAGGGGGCTACAATGAGCAGTTCTTC. The chain uses TRBV6-5 and TRBJ2-1; 7 nucleotides match TRBD1. Germline CDR1 reads MNHEY; CDR2 reads SVGAGI. This CDR3 spans 15 amino acids. Trimming at V came to 0 bases and at J to 3 bases, leaving 2 bases not matched to a gene.

This clonotype was seen many times. This rearrangement joins TRBV4-1 to TRBJ2-4; 8 bases are a match to TRBD1. V trimming: 0 bases; J trimming: 5 bases; junction bases outside the gene matches: 6. Germline V lookup: CDR1 MGHRA, CDR2 YSYEKL. CDR3 length: 16 residues. DNA for the CDR3: TGCGCCAGCAGCCAAGATCCGCAGGGGGCCCAAAACATTCAGTACTTC. It encodes CASSQDPQGAQNIQYF.

In its sample, this clonotype was seen a few times. One base away lies a much larger clone, so this may be a sequencing read error. The chain employs TRBV29-1 and TRBJ2-1; 12 positions match TRBD2. Per germline, CDR1 SQVTM and CDR2 ANQGSEA. The CDR3 has 18 residues. CDR3 in DNA: TGCAGCGTTGAATCCCTAGCGGGAGGGCAGCAAGGGAACAATGGGCAGTTCTTC. Encoded protein: CSVESLAGGQQGNNGQFF.

Regarding this clonotype: A much larger clone is a single base away; this may be a read error. J is TRBJ1-4 and V is TRBV28; D is undetermined. CDR1 and CDR2 (germline): MDHEN, SYDVKM. CDR3 size: 14 residues. With 3 bases removed from V and 8 bases from J, the gap between germline ends came to 13 bases. CDR3 residues: CASSLSAAGEKLFF. CDR3 nucleotide sequence: TGTGCCAGCAGTTTGTCCGCTGCTGGGGAAAAACTGTTTTTT.

In regard to this clonotype: Since no conserved phenylalanine or tryptophan closes the CDR3, a read error is the likely cause. The chain couples TRBV29-1 to TRBJ1-1; D gene unclear. Germline-derived CDR1 and CDR2 are SQVTM and ANQGSEA. There are 12 residues in the CDR3. V lost 7 bases and J 4 bases, leaving 13 bases between the germline ends. The CDR3 protein is CSAERGSTEAFL. CDR3 bases: TGCAGCGCCGAGCGAGGGAGCACTGAAGCTTTCCTT.

At least ten counts were recorded for this clonotype. The rearrangement joins TRBV20-1 to TRBJ2-5; no clear D. This CDR3 spans 14 amino acids. Trimming took off 5 bases at V and 7 bases at J, with 20 bases between the two ends. CDR1 DFQATT and CDR2 SNEGSKA come from the germline V gene (reference sequence). CDR3 region: CSASTEVLKGTQYF. CDR3 in DNA: TGCAGTGCTTCCACCGAGGTTCTCAAAGGGACCCAGTACTTC.

The chain joins TRBV7-9 to TRBJ2-6; D is undetermined. Per germline, CDR1 SEHNR and CDR2 FQNEAQ (reference sequence). The ends were cut back, 5 bases at V and 2 bases at J, with 10 bases in the middle. This CDR3 comprises 15 residues. CDR3 amino acids: CASSLLGTGANVLTF. CDR3 bases: TGTGCCAGCAGCCTATTGGGAACTGGGGCCAACGTCCTGACTTTC.

This rearrangement joins TRBV6-5 to TRBJ1-2; D gene ambiguous. V shed 3 bases and J shed 9 bases, with 17 bases lying between them. There are 14 residues in the CDR3. Germline V CDR1 and CDR2: MNHEY, SVGAGI. In DNA, the CDR3 is TGTGCCAGCAGTTATCGTGTACGGGGTGGTAGCTACACCTTC. Translated: CASSYRVRGGSYTF.

A single count supports this clonotype. A much larger clone differs by one base, so this may be a read error. CDR3 in amino acids: CSASLTSGRIGKQFF. CDR3 sequence (DNA): TGCAGTGCTAGCCTGACTAGCGGGAGGATCGGTAAGCAGTTCTTC. V is TRBV20-1 and J is TRBJ2-1; TRBD2 aligns across 13 bases. Germline V gene data show CDR1 as DFQATT and CDR2 as SNEGSKA (reference sequence). The length of the CDR3 is 15 residues. V dropped 3 bases and J dropped 11; count of bases not matched to a gene: 10.

On this clonotype: A much larger clone sits a single nucleotide away, making a read error possible. The gene calls are TRBV29-1 and TRBJ2-1; 8 bases map to TRBD1. V shed 5 bases, J shed 3 bases, and the junction held 6 bases outside the gene matches. The CDR3 extends over 14 amino acids. Germline-derived CDR1 and CDR2 are SQVTM and ANQGSEA. CDR3 residues: CSVHPGQDYNEQFF. The CDR3 region has the DNA TGCAGCGTTCATCCGGGACAGGACTACAATGAGCAGTTCTTC.

For this clonotype: The CDR3 carries no conserved terminal phenylalanine or tryptophan, so it likely arises from a read error. The rearrangement joins TRBV28 to TRBJ2-3, with TRBD2 matching 10 bases. Per germline, CDR1 MDHEN and CDR2 SYDVKM. The CDR3 is made up of 15 amino acids. V dropped 4 bases and J dropped 4; count of bases not matched to a gene: 5. Here the CDR3 reads CASSSPAGGSDTQYL. The CDR3 region has the DNA TGTGCCAGCAGTTCCCCAGCGGGAGGGTCAGATACGCAGTATTTG.

This clonotype was picked up many times. This sequence joins TRBV4-1 and TRBJ2-7; 12 bases map to TRBD1. V was pared by 0 bases and J by 5 bases, with 2 bases of the junction left unmatched. CDR3 size: 15 residues. Germline V lookup: CDR1 MGHRA, CDR2 YSYEKL. CDR3 coding DNA: TGCGCCAGCAGCCAAGAAGGGACAGGGGGCAACGAGCAGTACTTC. Protein: CASSQEGTGGNEQYF.

The chain links TRBV19 to TRBJ2-5; 8 bases are a match to TRBD2. V lost 3 bases, J lost 2 bases, and 5 bases stayed unmatched. CDR3 length equals 15 residues. Germline V CDR1 and CDR2: LNHDA, SQIVND (reference sequence). DNA of the CDR3: TGTGCCAGTAGTATTACAGCTAGCGGGCAAGAGACCCAGTACTTC. Translated: CASSITASGQETQYF.

Comments on this clonotype: Germline is not matched at one junction end, which may reflect a read error. The chain recombines TRBV4-2 with TRBJ2-5; 8 positions agree with TRBD2. Germline V CDR1 and CDR2: LGHNA, YNFKEQ. The CDR3 totals 18 residues. The CDR3 is CASSQDKNRLAMGEIQYF. Written as DNA, the CDR3 is TGTGCCAGCAGCCAAGATAAAAATCGACTAGCGATGGGGGAGATCCAGTACTTC.

Remarks on this clonotype: A junction end diverges from the germline sequence, so it may reflect a read error. This CDR3 reads CASSLLVAVNTGELFF. CDR3 nucleotide sequence: TGTGCTAGCAGCTTACTAGTAGCGGTAAACACCGGGGAGCTGTTTTTT. The chain employs TRBV7-7 and TRBJ2-2; the D gene is possibly TRBD2 (6 bases). Germline CDR1 SSHAT, CDR2 FNYEAQ (reference sequence). This CDR3 spans 16 amino acids.

This clonotype was seen only once. An end of the junction differs from the germline gene, which may be a read error. The CDR3 coding sequence is TGTGCCGGCAGCCGCCTTAGGCAGGGAATCCAAGAGACCCAGTACTTC. Translation: CAGSRLRQGIQETQYF. V gene TRBV11-2 combines with J gene TRBJ2-5, with TRBD1 as a possible D gene (5 bases). The CDR3 has 16 amino acids. The V gene's germline CDR1 is SGHAT and CDR2 FQNNGV.

Regarding this clonotype: Since a much larger clone is just one base distant, this may be a read error. The CDR3 region is CAIGLSLASETQYF. DNA of the CDR3: TGTGCTATTGGTTTGTCGCTAGCGAGCGAGACCCAGTACTTC. The chain carries TRBV12-5 and TRBJ2-5, with D tentatively TRBD2 (6 bases). The V gene's germline CDR1 is LGHNT and CDR2 FRNRAP. The CDR3 has 14 amino acids.

A remark on this clonotype: A read error may produce the germline difference seen at one junction end. The gene calls are TRBV11-2 and TRBJ2-3, with 9 bases that match TRBD2. Per germline, CDR1 SGHAT and CDR2 FQNNGV. The CDR3 loop spans 18 amino acids. CDR3 sequence reads: CASNLAWTSVSSTDTQYF. The CDR3 DNA reads as TGTGCCAGCAACTTAGCTTGGACTAGCGTATCTAGCACAGATACGCAGTATTTT.